The rows below give T cell receptor beta chains drawn from one sample of a study of shared clonotypes between healthy human individuals. Sequenced by immunoSEQ multiplex PCR; TCRdb stores in-frame clones only, minus some. The data show about 2.5 million clones, 92% seen once. Material for sequencing was naive CD4+ T cells from PBMCs. The receptors originated from a man aged 18 to 29 in good health. Some clones in this sample may be carry-over from other donors' samples. Both conserved end residues are part of each CDR3. Each record gives: CDR3 length, V gene, J gene, D gene, CDR3 protein. A D gene is named only where the DNA matches it firmly.

17	TRBV4-3	TRBJ2-3	NA	CASSQGPGHPNTDTQYF
13	TRBV4-1	TRBJ2-5	NA	CASSGVVQETQYF
16	TRBV2	TRBJ2-7	TRBD2	CASSDLGLAGGGEQYF
13	TRBV27	TRBJ2-1	TRBD2	CASQRERYNEQFF
14	TRBV28	TRBJ1-2	TRBD1	CASREQGANYGYTF
14	TRBV30	TRBJ1-6	NA	CAQRQVSYNSPLHF
17	TRBV11-1	TRBJ2-1	TRBD2	CASSVSSGLAWSNEQFF
15	TRBV9	TRBJ2-7	TRBD1	CASSARRDRDYEQYF
12	TRBV27	TRBJ1-5	NA	CASSLSKGRLHF
14	TRBV5-1	TRBJ1-4	NA	CASSLEGLNEKLFF
12	TRBV18	TRBJ2-3	NA	CASSPGEDTQYF
14	TRBV7-9	TRBJ2-7	NA	CASSWRDRPYEQYF
15	TRBV2	TRBJ2-1	NA	CASTGRGSVYNEQFF
16	TRBV4-2	TRBJ1-1	NA	CASSPLSDSLNTEAFF
14	TRBV18	TRBJ2-7	NA	CASSAGRRSYEQYF
13	TRBV5-1	TRBJ1-1	NA	CASSLLVNTEAFF
13	TRBV29-1	TRBJ1-3	NA	CSVSAGTGNTIYF
14	TRBV5-1	TRBJ2-7	NA	CASSLAGGAYEQYF
16	TRBV28	TRBJ2-1	NA	CASSPTRGGARFEQFF
13	TRBV10-3	TRBJ2-5	NA	CAISMGGLETQYF
14	TRBV28	TRBJ1-2	NA	CASSPGWGGYGYTF
14	TRBV2	TRBJ2-3	TRBD2	CASSASGRTDTQYF
15	TRBV27	TRBJ1-2	NA	CASSFPRRELNGYTF
12	TRBV7-2	TRBJ2-1	TRBD2	CASSLTGTSKFF
14	TRBV11-2	TRBJ1-1	NA	CASSLDRGRREAFF
15	TRBV6-1	TRBJ2-5	TRBD1	CASSSGTGTLGTQYF
13	TRBV6-5	TRBJ2-3	NA	CASSYSDTDTQYF
14	TRBV5-4	TRBJ1-4	NA	CASSSDREQEKLFF
17	TRBV28	TRBJ2-2	NA	CASSANPGTSNTGELFF